This is a list of T cell receptor beta chains from one sample in a study of identifying expanded T cells in peripheral blood. Repertoires were generated with immunoSEQ multiplex PCR, while TCRdb's copy carries only in-frame clones and drops some. The sample has around 100,000 clones; about 90% are singletons. Sequencing was carried out using blood. Receptor source: a person aged 18-70 years in good health. CDR3s include the opening cysteine and the closing phenylalanine or tryptophan. D genes are given only for firm matches. Clone size is stated in some rows and not others, as once, few, many or a class when expanded.

D gene: TRBD2; V gene: TRBV6-5; J gene: TRBJ2-3; clone size: NA; CDR3 protein: CASRKTSGRTDTQYF; CDR3 DNA: TGTGCCAGCAGGAAGACTAGCGGGAGAACAGATACGCAGTATTTT
D gene: NA; V gene: TRBV9; J gene: TRBJ2-4; clone size: NA; CDR3 protein: CASSVGHVRENIQYF; CDR3 DNA: TGTGCCAGCAGCGTAGGTCATGTGAGGGAAAACATTCAGTACTTC
D gene: NA; V gene: TRBV18; J gene: TRBJ1-1; clone size: NA; CDR3 protein: CASSPDGSSGEAFF; CDR3 DNA: TGTGCCAGCTCACCAGACGGGAGTTCGGGTGAAGCTTTCTTT
D gene: NA; V gene: TRBV4-2; J gene: TRBJ1-2; clone size: once; CDR3 protein: CASSQDPGAENYGYTF; CDR3 DNA: TGTGCCAGCAGCCAAGATCCCGGAGCAGAAAACTATGGCTACACCTTC
D gene: NA; V gene: TRBV30; J gene: TRBJ2-2; clone size: NA; CDR3 protein: CAWSVRLALNTGELFF; CDR3 DNA: TGTGCCTGGAGTGTCCGGCTAGCTCTTAACACCGGGGAGCTGTTTTTT
D gene: NA; V gene: TRBV4-2; J gene: TRBJ1-6; clone size: NA; CDR3 protein: CASSQDTSRQVGSPLHF; CDR3 DNA: TGTGCCAGCAGCCAAGATACATCGAGACAGGTCGGTTCACCCCTCCACTTT
D gene: NA; V gene: TRBV6-4; J gene: TRBJ2-2; clone size: medium-sized; CDR3 protein: CASSEGDTGELFF; CDR3 DNA: TGTGCCAGCAGTGAGGGGGACACCGGGGAGCTGTTTTTT
D gene: NA; V gene: TRBV19; J gene: TRBJ1-5; clone size: NA; CDR3 protein: CASNRGGSSSGQPQHF; CDR3 DNA: TGTGCCAGTAATAGGGGGGGGAGCAGTTCGGGTCAGCCCCAGCATTTT
D gene: NA; V gene: TRBV9; J gene: TRBJ1-2; clone size: NA; CDR3 protein: CASSVVEKTGIGYTF; CDR3 DNA: TGTGCCAGCAGCGTAGTGGAGAAAACCGGAATCGGGTACACCTTC
D gene: TRBD1; V gene: TRBV19; J gene: TRBJ2-1; clone size: NA; CDR3 protein: CASSIDLGQGAHNEQFF; CDR3 DNA: TGTGCCAGTAGTATAGATCTGGGACAGGGGGCCCACAATGAGCAGTTCTTC
D gene: TRBD1; V gene: TRBV13; J gene: TRBJ1-2; clone size: NA; CDR3 protein: CASSLSLPERTGGKDYGYTF; CDR3 DNA: TGTGCCAGCAGCTTGTCGCTACCAGAAAGGACAGGGGGGAAGGACTATGGCTACACCTTC
D gene: NA; V gene: TRBV6-5; J gene: TRBJ2-7; clone size: NA; CDR3 protein: CATFRGYEQYF; CDR3 DNA: TGTGCCACCTTTCGCGGGTACGAGCAGTACTTC
D gene: NA; V gene: TRBV19; J gene: TRBJ1-2; clone size: NA; CDR3 protein: CASSIDLGGIYGYTF; CDR3 DNA: TGTGCCAGTAGTATAGATCTGGGGGGGATCTATGGCTACACCTTC
D gene: NA; V gene: TRBV5-1; J gene: TRBJ2-6; clone size: NA; CDR3 protein: CASSPWGRAGANVLTF; CDR3 DNA: TGCGCCAGCAGCCCCTGGGGCAGGGCTGGGGCCAACGTCCTGACTTTC
D gene: NA; V gene: TRBV30; J gene: TRBJ2-7; clone size: NA; CDR3 protein: CAWSSGTGYEQYF; CDR3 DNA: TGTGCCTGGAGTTCCGGGACCGGCTACGAGCAGTACTTC
D gene: NA; V gene: TRBV19; J gene: TRBJ1-1; clone size: NA; CDR3 protein: CASSTMSGTTEAFF; CDR3 DNA: TGTGCCAGTAGTACTATGTCAGGGACCACTGAAGCTTTCTTT
D gene: NA; V gene: TRBV11-2; J gene: TRBJ1-2; clone size: NA; CDR3 protein: CASSTSYGYTF; CDR3 DNA: TGTGCCAGCAGCACCTCCTATGGCTACACCTTC
D gene: NA; V gene: TRBV7-2; J gene: TRBJ1-3; clone size: NA; CDR3 protein: CASSLGGLGGNTIYF; CDR3 DNA: TGTGCCAGCAGCTTGGGGGGACTGGGCGGAAACACCATATATTTT
D gene: NA; V gene: TRBV19; J gene: TRBJ1-1; clone size: NA; CDR3 protein: CASKKWSPYTEAFF; CDR3 DNA: TGTGCCAGTAAGAAATGGTCCCCCTACACTGAAGCTTTCTTT
D gene: NA; V gene: TRBV2; J gene: TRBJ2-3; clone size: NA; CDR3 protein: CASSDSGQRTDTQYF; CDR3 DNA: TGTGCCAGCAGTGATTCCGGACAGAGGACAGATACGCAGTATTTT
D gene: TRBD1; V gene: TRBV4-1; J gene: TRBJ1-6; clone size: few; CDR3 protein: CASSQGIGSGGVGALHF; CDR3 DNA: TGCGCCAGCAGCCAAGGCATAGGGTCAGGGGGAGTCGGGGCCCTCCACTTT
D gene: NA; V gene: TRBV6-6; J gene: TRBJ1-2; clone size: NA; CDR3 protein: CASSYSSGNYGYTF; CDR3 DNA: TGTGCCAGCAGTTACTCTTCGGGGAACTATGGCTACACCTTC